This T cell receptor (beta chain) stems from a study of immune evolution from preneoplasia to lung adenocarcinoma. Findings and limits, study-wide: KRAS-mutant nodules had the highest T cell clonality.

Patients had resection in Japan or China between the mid-2010s and the late 2010s. Each case's diagnosis was confirmed by two pathologists on H&E. Nucleic acids came from premalignant or tumor cells enriched by macro-dissection. Concerning this clone itself: Its antigen remains unidentified.

Method: immunoSEQ multiplex PCR; TCRdb's copy keeps in-frame clones and lacks some. The table shows 7,000 to 9,500 clones, with 79% occurring only once. This receptor was obtained from a person in their 40s with lung adenocarcinoma. The sequenced sample consisted of FFPE invasive lung adenocarcinoma tissue.

CDR3 DNA: TGTGCCAGCAGTTCGCCAGCCTTGAACACTGAAGCTTTCTTT. Translation gives CASSSPALNTEAFF. This sequence joins TRBV27 and TRBJ1-1; no definite D call. Germline CDR1 MNHEY, CDR2 SMNVEV (reference sequence). The germline V and J ends were trimmed by 4 bases and 0 bases, with 9 bases remaining between them. The CDR3 totals 14 residues.